These 31 T cell receptor beta chains originate from one sample sequenced in a study of T cell responses to AZD1222 COVID-19 vaccine. The data were produced by immunoSEQ multiplex PCR, yet TCRdb's version contains in-frame clones alone and is incomplete. The sample lists about 96,000 clones; around nine tenths were seen once. The source material was peripheral blood, sampled on day 0 of AZD1222 vaccination. Every receptor here comes from an adult in good health.

The J gene is TRBJ2-3, the V gene TRBV7-2; the match to TRBD2 covers 9 bases. Germline V gene lookup returns CDR1 SGHTA and CDR2 FQGNSA. The CDR3 is made up of 17 amino acids. V shed 0 bases, J shed 3 bases, and the junction held 7 bases outside the gene matches. CDR3 in amino acids: CASSLALSSGMTDTQYF. The CDR3 coding sequence is TGTGCCAGCAGCTTAGCGCTGTCTAGCGGGATGACAGATACGCAGTATTTT.

V gene TRBV11-2 combines with J gene TRBJ1-1; TRBD1 agrees at 7 bases. The CDR3 length is 14 residues. Trimming took 6 bases from V and 7 from J; bases not matched to a gene: 11. The germline V gene encodes CDR1 SGHAT and CDR2 FQNNGV. As DNA, the CDR3 is TGTGCCAGCAGGGTAAACACCGGGACAGTTGAAGCTTTCTTT. Amino acids: CASRVNTGTVEAFF.

The chain joins TRBV7-3 to TRBJ2-5, with no clear D. This CDR3 has 14 amino acids. The germline V gene has CDR1 SGHTA and CDR2 FQGTGA. V was cut by 10 bases and J by 0 bases, with 15 bases left in between. The CDR3 protein is CATQRRLDQETQYF. In DNA form, the CDR3 reads TGTGCCACCCAACGGCGACTCGACCAAGAGACCCAGTACTTC.

This chain connects TRBV6-1 to TRBJ2-2; D gene ambiguous. V lost 0 bases, J lost 4 bases, and 12 bases lay in between. The CDR3 is 16 residues long. Germline V gives CDR1 MNHNS, CDR2 SASEGT. The CDR3: CASSEALVLGTGELFF. CDR3 DNA: TGTGCCAGCAGTGAAGCGTTGGTGCTTGGCACCGGGGAGCTGTTTTTT.

The V call is TRBV7-8, the J call TRBJ2-7; no definite D call. Trimming took off 1 base at V and 3 bases at J, with 10 bases between the two ends. Germline lookup yields CDR1 SGHVS and CDR2 FQNEAQ. The CDR3 length is 14 residues. CDR3 protein: CASSLESRNYEQYF. CDR3 DNA: TGTGCCAGCAGCTTAGAATCCAGAAACTACGAGCAGTACTTC. The complete variable domain, with remaining parts taken from reference TRBV7-8 and TRBJ2-7, reads GAGVSQSPRYKVAKRGQDVALRCDPISGHVSLFWYQQALGQGPEFLTYFQNEAQLDKSGLPSDRFFAERPEGSVSTLKIQRTQQEDSAVYLCASSLESRNYEQYFGPGTRLTVT.

This clone was seen a few times. V and J are TRBV21-1 and TRBJ1-2. TRBV21-1 is assigned pseudogene status. The CDR3 has 13 amino acids. CDR3 nucleotide sequence: TGTGCCAGCATAAAGGTCGGGCCCTATGGCTACACCTTC. Its protein is CASIKVGPYGYTF.

This clone was detected once. The CDR3 DNA sequence: TGTGCCAGCAGTGACTCAAAGAATGAGCAGTTCTTC. This sequence encodes CASSDSKNEQFF. V gene TRBV6-4 combines with J gene TRBJ2-1; D gene ambiguous. Germline CDR1 is MRHNA and CDR2 is SNTAGT. V lost 0 bases to trimming and J lost 7 bases, with 4 bases between them. CDR3 length: 12 residues.

V gene TRBV6-5 combines with J gene TRBJ2-7; D call uncertain. Trimming removed 9 bases at V and 2 bases at J, with 14 bases between. Germline V gene sequence: CDR1 MNHEY, CDR2 SVGAGI. The CDR3 runs 13 residues. CDR3 loop: CASRVGFAYEQYF. CDR3 bases: TGTGCCAGTCGTGTAGGGTTCGCCTACGAGCAGTACTTC.

This sequence joins TRBV11-3 and TRBJ2-3; D is undetermined. CDR3 length equals 14 residues. Trimming pared 4 bases from V and 0 bases from J, leaving 8 bases between. The germline CDR1 and CDR2 sequences are SGHNT and YENEEA. CDR3 nucleotides: TGTGCCAGCAGCTCCTCACTTAGCACAGATACGCAGTATTTT. Translating it yields CASSSSLSTDTQYF.

The chain links TRBV19 to TRBJ2-5; TRBD2 matches 14 bases. This CDR3 has 17 amino acids. Trimming removed 3 bases from V and 4 bases from J; junction bases left unmatched: 7. Germline V lookup: CDR1 LNHDA, CDR2 SQIVND (reference sequence). The CDR3 spells CASSMGTSGSFSETQYF. CDR3 coding DNA: TGTGCCAGTAGTATGGGGACTAGCGGGAGTTTCTCAGAGACCCAGTACTTC.

The V call is TRBV9, the J call TRBJ1-2; no clear D gene. CDR1 and CDR2 from the germline V gene are SGDLS and YYNGEE. The CDR3 is 15 amino acids. V was shortened by 3 bases and J by 0 bases, with 12 bases between the two germline ends. The CDR3 loop reads CASSALGKSNYGYTF. The CDR3 DNA follows: TGTGCCAGCAGCGCTCTGGGCAAGTCTAACTATGGCTACACCTTC.

This chain joins TRBV10-3 and TRBJ2-7; the match to TRBD1 covers 12 bases. CDR3 size: 17 residues. Per the germline V gene, CDR1 is ENHRY and CDR2 is SYGVKD. V dropped 0 bases and J dropped 6; count of bases not matched to a gene: 9. The CDR3 region is CAISESIPGQGAGEQYF. The CDR3 DNA is TGTGCCATCAGTGAGTCGATCCCGGGACAGGGGGCCGGCGAGCAGTACTTC.

V gene TRBV7-3 combines with J gene TRBJ1-1, with a weak D call TRBD1 (6 bases). The CDR3 has 14 residues. CDR1 and CDR2 (germline): SGHTA, FQGTGA. V was pared by 4 bases and J by 7 bases, with 16 bases between. The CDR3 sequence is CASSSPNRDVEAFF. CDR3 DNA sequence: TGTGCCAGCAGCTCGCCAAACAGGGACGTTGAAGCTTTCTTT. Based on the CDR3 plus reference TRBV7-3 and TRBJ1-1, the full variable domain is GAGVSQTPSNKVTEKGKYVELRCDPISGHTALYWYRQSLGQGPEFLIYFQGTGAADDSGLPNDRFFAVRPEGSVSTLKIQRTERGDSAVYLCASSSPNRDVEAFFGQGTRLTVV.

The rearrangement uses TRBV6-5 and TRBJ2-7, with D unclear. This CDR3 is 14 amino acids long. Germline CDR1 reads MNHEY; CDR2 reads SVGAGI. V was trimmed by 6 bases and J by 0 bases, leaving 12 bases between them. The CDR3 loop is CASRADTYSYEQYF. The CDR3 coding sequence is TGTGCCAGCAGGGCTGACACCTACTCCTACGAGCAGTACTTC.

This chain joins TRBV5-1 and TRBJ2-3; the D is unclear. Trimming removed 5 bases at V and 1 base at J, with 14 bases between. The CDR3 extends over 15 amino acids. The germline V gene has CDR1 SGHRS and CDR2 YFSETQ. CDR3 nucleotides: TGCGCCAGCAGGAGCGAGTTATCTGGCACAGATACGCAGTATTTT. It yields the protein CASRSELSGTDTQYF. Using reference TRBV5-1 and TRBJ2-3 for the parts outside the CDR3, the full variable domain is KAGVTQTPRYLIKTRGQQVTLSCSPISGHRSVSWYQQTPGQGLQFLFEYFSETQRNKGNFPGRFSGRQFSNSRSEMNVSTLELGDSALYLCASRSELSGTDTQYFGPGTRLTVL.

The rearrangement uses TRBV6-5 and TRBJ1-2; D gene unclear. V lost 4 bases to trimming and J lost 2 bases, with 8 bases between them. The CDR3 sequence is 13 residues long. CDR1 MNHEY and CDR2 SVGAGI come from the germline V gene. The CDR3 sequence: CASSSTKNYGYTF. For the CDR3, the DNA is TGTGCCAGCAGTTCGACAAAGAACTATGGCTACACCTTC.

This rearrangement joins TRBV3-1 (or the pseudogene TRBV3-2) to TRBJ2-2, with D possibly TRBD2 on 5 matching bases. CDR1 is LGHDT, CDR2 YNNKEL, per germline (reference sequence). Trimming took off 9 bases at V and 0 bases at J, with 17 bases between the two ends. The CDR3 is made up of 16 amino acids. CDR3 in amino acids: CASGSRRTSNTGELFF. Here the CDR3 DNA reads TGTGCCAGTGGGAGCAGGAGGACTTCGAACACCGGGGAGCTGTTTTTT.

The rearrangement links TRBV6-2 or TRBV6-3 to TRBJ2-1; the match to TRBD2 covers 7 bases. Germline CDR1 is MNHEY and CDR2 is SVGEGT. Losses at the gene ends were 6 bases for V and 8 bases for J; bases not matched to a gene: 13. This CDR3 comprises 15 residues. The CDR3 protein is CASSHRAGRVDEQFF. The CDR3 DNA reads TGTGCCAGCAGCCACCGAGCGGGAAGGGTAGATGAGCAGTTCTTC.

This clone showed up just once. The rearrangement links TRBV5-5 to TRBJ1-3; possible D gene TRBD1, 5 bases. Germline V gene sequence: CDR1 SGHKS, CDR2 YYEKEE (reference sequence). Trimming pared 2 bases from V and 3 bases from J, leaving 9 bases between. CDR3 length: 14 amino acids. The CDR3 spells CASSFGGLGNTIYF. As DNA, the CDR3 is TGTGCCAGCAGCTTTGGGGGACTTGGAAACACCATATATTTT.

This sequence joins TRBV7-2 and TRBJ1-2; D may be TRBD1 (5 bases). Germline CDR1 reads SGHTA; CDR2 reads FQGNSA. The V gene lost 2 bases and the J gene lost 8 bases, with 9 bases spanning the gap. The CDR3 is 12 amino acids. CDR3 residues: CASSLSWGGYTF. The CDR3 DNA reads as TGTGCCAGCAGCTTAAGCTGGGGGGGCTACACCTTC. The full variable domain, rest sourced from reference TRBV7-2 and TRBJ1-2, is GAGVSQSPSNKVTEKGKDVELRCDPISGHTALYWYRQSLGQGLEFLIYFQGNSAPDKSGLPSDRFSAERTGGSVSTLTIQRTQQEDSAVYLCASSLSWGGYTFGSGTRLTVV.

The rearrangement uses TRBV14 and TRBJ2-7; D unresolved. Germline lookup yields CDR1 SGHDN and CDR2 FVKESK. CDR3 length: 17 amino acids. Trimming stripped 0 bases from V and 2 bases from J, with 17 bases between. CDR3 residues: CASSQELSYYGAYEQYF. For the CDR3, the DNA is TGTGCCAGCAGCCAAGAATTAAGCTACTACGGCGCCTACGAGCAGTACTTC.

This clone was seen a single time. The chain carries TRBV19 and TRBJ1-3; maybe TRBD1 (6 bases). V lost 6 bases and J lost 1, with 13 bases in between. The CDR3 has 15 residues. Per the germline V gene, CDR1 is LNHDA and CDR2 is SQIVND (reference sequence). The CDR3 loop is CASSVTGPSGNTIYF. The CDR3 DNA reads as TGTGCCAGTAGCGTCACAGGGCCGTCTGGAAACACCATATATTTT.

This clone has a single count. The chain employs TRBV5-4 and TRBJ2-3; 10 nucleotides match TRBD2. Germline V CDR1 and CDR2: SGHNT, YYREEE (reference sequence). There are 16 residues in the CDR3. Trimming removed 0 bases from V and 0 bases from J; junction bases left unmatched: 1. CDR3 nucleotides: TGTGCCAGCAGCTTGGTACTAGCGGGAAGCACAGATACGCAGTATTTT. Translated: CASSLVLAGSTDTQYF.

The V gene is TRBV7-7, the J gene TRBJ2-1, with 7 bases fitting TRBD2. V lost 4 bases to trimming and J lost 5 bases; unmatched junction nucleotides: 5. Germline values: CDR1 SSHAT, CDR2 FNYEAQ (reference sequence). CDR3 size: 14 residues. CDR3 DNA sequence: TGTGCCAGCAGCTCCGGGACTATCAACAATGAGCAGTTCTTC. Its translation is CASSSGTINNEQFF.

This clone has just a few counts. The chain uses TRBV2 and TRBJ2-7; D unclear. Germline V gene sequence: CDR1 SNHLY, CDR2 FYNNEI. V gave up 9 bases and J gave up 2 bases, with 11 bases separating them. The CDR3 sequence is 12 residues long. In DNA form, the CDR3 reads TGTGCCAGTCAGACACAAACCTACGAGCAGTACTTC. Amino acids: CASQTQTYEQYF.

This chain connects TRBV20-1 to TRBJ1-4, with D unresolved. Trimming took 5 bases from V and 8 from J, leaving 9 bases between them. The CDR3 extends over 11 amino acids. From germline, CDR1 is DFQATT and CDR2 SNEGSKA (reference sequence). CDR3 sequence reads: CSAGVGEKLFF. CDR3 bases: TGCAGTGCTGGGGTTGGGGAAAAACTGTTTTTT.

V is TRBV2 and J is TRBJ2-4, with D maybe TRBD2 (5 bases). V dropped 0 bases and J dropped 9 bases, with 12 bases sitting between them. This CDR3 contains 14 residues. The germline V gene has CDR1 SNHLY and CDR2 FYNNEI. Here the CDR3 reads CASSEARRVSIQYF. The DNA of the CDR3 is TGTGCCAGCAGTGAAGCCAGGCGGGTTAGCATTCAGTACTTC.

J is TRBJ1-4 and V is TRBV4-1; D remains unclear. Germline assignment: CDR1 MGHRA and CDR2 YSYEKL. Between the trimmed V and J ends, which lost 1 base and 0 bases, there was a span of 9 bases. CDR3 length equals 16 residues. The CDR3 here is CASSQGSGTTNEKLFF. CDR3 nucleotides: TGCGCCAGCAGCCAAGGATCGGGGACAACTAATGAAAAACTGTTTTTT.

The chain has TRBV7-2 and TRBJ2-7; the match to TRBD2 covers 9 bases. There are 17 residues in the CDR3. Germline V CDR1 and CDR2: SGHTA, FQGNSA. V lost 5 bases and J lost 4; bases outside the gene matches: 15. This chain's CDR3 is CASSPGWREGRAYEQYF. In DNA, the CDR3 is TGTGCCAGCAGCCCGGGGTGGCGGGAGGGCCGGGCTTACGAGCAGTACTTC.

The chain couples TRBV15 to TRBJ2-3, with D possibly matching TRBD2 (5 bases). CDR3 size: 15 residues. The V end was cut by 2 bases, the J end by 2 bases, with 11 bases between. Germline assignment: CDR1 LNHNV and CDR2 YYDKDF (reference sequence). CDR3 in amino acids: CATSRLRAATDTQYF. The CDR3 DNA sequence: TGTGCCACCAGCAGATTGCGGGCGGCCACAGATACGCAGTATTTT.

The chain uses TRBV28 and TRBJ1-6; a possible D gene is TRBD1 (6 bases). V was pared by 8 bases and J by 9 bases, with 26 bases between. The CDR3 is made up of 17 amino acids. Per the germline V gene, CDR1 is MDHEN and CDR2 is SYDVKM. This CDR3 reads CASGQLITGLGGSPLHF. CDR3 DNA sequence: TGTGCCAGCGGACAGCTTATAACCGGTCTAGGAGGTTCACCCCTCCACTTT.